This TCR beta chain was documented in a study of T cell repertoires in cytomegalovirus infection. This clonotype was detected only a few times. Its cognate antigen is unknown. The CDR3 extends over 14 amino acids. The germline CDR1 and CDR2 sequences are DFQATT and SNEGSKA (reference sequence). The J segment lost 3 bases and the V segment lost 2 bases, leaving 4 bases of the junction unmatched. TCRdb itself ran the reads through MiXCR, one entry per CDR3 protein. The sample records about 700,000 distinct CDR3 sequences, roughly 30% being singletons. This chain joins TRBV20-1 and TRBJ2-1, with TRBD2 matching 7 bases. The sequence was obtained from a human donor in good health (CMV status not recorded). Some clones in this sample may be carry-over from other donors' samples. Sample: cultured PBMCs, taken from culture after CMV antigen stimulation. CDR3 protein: CSARSSGGYNEQFF. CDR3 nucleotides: TGCAGTGCTAGATCTAGCGGAGGCTACAATGAGCAGTTCTTC.